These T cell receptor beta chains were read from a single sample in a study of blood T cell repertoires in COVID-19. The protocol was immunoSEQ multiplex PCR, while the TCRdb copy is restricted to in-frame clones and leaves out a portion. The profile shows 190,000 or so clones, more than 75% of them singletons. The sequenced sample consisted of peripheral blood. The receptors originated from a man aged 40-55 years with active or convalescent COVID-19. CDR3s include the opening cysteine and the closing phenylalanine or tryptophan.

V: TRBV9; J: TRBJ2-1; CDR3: CASSLTGGAYNEQFF
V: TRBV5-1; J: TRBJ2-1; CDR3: CASSLGGQTNEQFF
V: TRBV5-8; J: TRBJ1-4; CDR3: CASSLEGGLEGEKLFF
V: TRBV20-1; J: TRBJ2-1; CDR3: CSAGASSYNEQFF
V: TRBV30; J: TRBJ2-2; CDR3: CAWRRGQGWTANTGELFF
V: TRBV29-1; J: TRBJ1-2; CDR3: CSGQDSRYGYTF
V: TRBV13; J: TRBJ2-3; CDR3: CASSPRGSGGPHADTQYF
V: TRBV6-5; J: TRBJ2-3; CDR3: CASSYSLSGEADTQYF
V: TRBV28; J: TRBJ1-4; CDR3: CASSYRITNEKLFF
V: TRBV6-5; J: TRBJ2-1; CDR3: CASSRGGGYEQFF
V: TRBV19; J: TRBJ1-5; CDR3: CASPETSGAQHF
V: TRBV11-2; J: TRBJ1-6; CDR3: CASSLEPGGNSPLHF
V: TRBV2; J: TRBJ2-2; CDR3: CASTTGSGTGELFF
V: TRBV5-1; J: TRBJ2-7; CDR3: CASSRTGSSYEQYF
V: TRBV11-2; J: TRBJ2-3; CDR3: CASSFTGGAIDTQYF
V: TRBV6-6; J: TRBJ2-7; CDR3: CASNPRQGASYEQYF
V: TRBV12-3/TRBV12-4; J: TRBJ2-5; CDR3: CASSAVTETQYF
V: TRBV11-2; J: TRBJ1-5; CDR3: CASSPPFRQGANQPQHF
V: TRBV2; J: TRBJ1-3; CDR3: CASSQTGTGNTIYF
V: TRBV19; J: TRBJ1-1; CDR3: CATSRGRNTEAFF
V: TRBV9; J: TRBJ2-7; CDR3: CASSGGLLSHEQYF
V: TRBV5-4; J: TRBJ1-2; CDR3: CASSLGGGRGDYGYTF
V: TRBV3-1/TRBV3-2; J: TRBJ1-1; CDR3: CASSQDLGSRGPEAFF
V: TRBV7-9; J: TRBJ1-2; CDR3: CASSIPGTNYGYTF
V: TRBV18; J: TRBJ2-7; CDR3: CASSPRDNSYEQYF